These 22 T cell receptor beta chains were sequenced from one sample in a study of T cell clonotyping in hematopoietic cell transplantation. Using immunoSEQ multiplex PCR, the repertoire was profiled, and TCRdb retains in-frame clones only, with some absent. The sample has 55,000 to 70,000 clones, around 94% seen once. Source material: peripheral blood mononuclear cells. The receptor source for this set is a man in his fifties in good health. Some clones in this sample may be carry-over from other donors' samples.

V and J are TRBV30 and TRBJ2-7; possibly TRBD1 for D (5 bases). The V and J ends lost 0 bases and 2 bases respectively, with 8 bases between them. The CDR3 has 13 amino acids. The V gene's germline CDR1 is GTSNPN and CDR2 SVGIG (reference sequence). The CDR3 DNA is TGTGCCTGGAGTGTACAGGTCCCCTACGAGCAGTACTTC. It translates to CAWSVQVPYEQYF.

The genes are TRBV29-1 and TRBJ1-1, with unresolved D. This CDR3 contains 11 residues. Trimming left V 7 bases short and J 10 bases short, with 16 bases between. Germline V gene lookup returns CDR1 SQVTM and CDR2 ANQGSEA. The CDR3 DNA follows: TGCAGCGCCGGGGTGGAGGAGATAGCTTTCTTT. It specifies CSAGVEEIAFF.

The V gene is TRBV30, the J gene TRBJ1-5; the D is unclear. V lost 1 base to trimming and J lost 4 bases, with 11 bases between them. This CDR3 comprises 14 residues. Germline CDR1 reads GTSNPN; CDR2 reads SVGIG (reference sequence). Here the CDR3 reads CAWSGGNGNQPQHF. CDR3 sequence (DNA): TGTGCCTGGAGTGGAGGGAACGGAAATCAGCCCCAGCATTTT.

Here the CDR3 reads CAISESSGTGLYEQYF. CDR3 DNA: TGTGCCATCAGTGAGTCTTCCGGGACAGGGCTATACGAGCAGTACTTC. The chain is built from TRBV10-3 and TRBJ2-7; 9 bases match TRBD1. The CDR3 runs to 16 residues. V lost 0 bases, J lost 4 bases, and 7 bases stayed unmatched. Germline loops: CDR1 ENHRY, CDR2 SYGVKD.

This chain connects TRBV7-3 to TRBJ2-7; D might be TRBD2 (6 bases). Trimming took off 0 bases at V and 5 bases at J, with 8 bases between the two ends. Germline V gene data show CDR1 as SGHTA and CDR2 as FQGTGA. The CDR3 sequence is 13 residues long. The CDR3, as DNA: TGTGCCAGCAGCTTAACTGCTAGCGACGAGCAGTACTTC. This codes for CASSLTASDEQYF.

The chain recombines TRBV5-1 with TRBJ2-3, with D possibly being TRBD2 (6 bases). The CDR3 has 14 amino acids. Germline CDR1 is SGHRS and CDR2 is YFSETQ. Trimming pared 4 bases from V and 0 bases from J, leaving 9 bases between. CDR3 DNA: TGCGCCAGCAGCGCGGGGATCAGCACAGATACGCAGTATTTT. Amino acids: CASSAGISTDTQYF. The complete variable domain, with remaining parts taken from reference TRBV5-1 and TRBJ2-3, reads KAGVTQTPRYLIKTRGQQVTLSCSPISGHRSVSWYQQTPGQGLQFLFEYFSETQRNKGNFPGRFSGRQFSNSRSEMNVSTLELGDSALYLCASSAGISTDTQYFGPGTRLTVL.

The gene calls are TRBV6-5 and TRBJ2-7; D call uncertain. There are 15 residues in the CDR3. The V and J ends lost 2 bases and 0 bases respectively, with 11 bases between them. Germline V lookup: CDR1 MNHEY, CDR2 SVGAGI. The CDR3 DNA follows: TGTGCCAGCAGTTACCTTCCCCATAACTCCTACGAGCAGTACTTC. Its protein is CASSYLPHNSYEQYF.

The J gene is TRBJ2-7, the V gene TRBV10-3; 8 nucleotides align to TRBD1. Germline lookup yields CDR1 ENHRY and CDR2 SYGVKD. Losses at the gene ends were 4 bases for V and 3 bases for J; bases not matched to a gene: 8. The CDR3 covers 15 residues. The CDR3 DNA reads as TGTGCCATCAGTGTTTTGAGACAGGGGTACTACGAGCAGTACTTC. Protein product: CAISVLRQGYYEQYF.

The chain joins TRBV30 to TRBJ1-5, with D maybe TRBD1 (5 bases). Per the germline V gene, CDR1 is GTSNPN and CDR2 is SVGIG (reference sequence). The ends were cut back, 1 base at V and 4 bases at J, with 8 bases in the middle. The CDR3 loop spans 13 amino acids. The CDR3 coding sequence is TGTGCCTGGAGTGCGGGGGATAATCAGCCCCAGCATTTT. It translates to CAWSAGDNQPQHF.

The CDR3 nucleotides read TGCGCCAGCAGCTTGGATTTGGGGGTAAACACTGAAGCTTTCTTT. Encoded protein: CASSLDLGVNTEAFF. The genes are TRBV5-1 and TRBJ1-1, with D possibly TRBD1 on 5 matching bases. Deletions cut 0 bases from V and 2 bases from J, with 11 bases between. Germline lookup yields CDR1 SGHRS and CDR2 YFSETQ. The CDR3 length is 15 residues.

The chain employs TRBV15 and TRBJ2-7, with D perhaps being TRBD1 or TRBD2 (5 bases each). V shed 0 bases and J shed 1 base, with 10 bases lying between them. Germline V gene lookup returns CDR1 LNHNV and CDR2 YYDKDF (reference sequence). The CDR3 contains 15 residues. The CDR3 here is CATSREGVGSYEQYF. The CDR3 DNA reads TGTGCCACCAGCAGAGAGGGGGTTGGTTCCTACGAGCAGTACTTC.

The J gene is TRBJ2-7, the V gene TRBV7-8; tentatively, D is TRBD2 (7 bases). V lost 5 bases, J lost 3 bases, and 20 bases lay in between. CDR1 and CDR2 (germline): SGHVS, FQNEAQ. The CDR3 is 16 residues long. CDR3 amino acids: CASSPQGGRGLYEQYF. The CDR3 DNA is TGTGCCAGCAGCCCCCAAGGGGGGCGGGGGCTCTACGAGCAGTACTTC.

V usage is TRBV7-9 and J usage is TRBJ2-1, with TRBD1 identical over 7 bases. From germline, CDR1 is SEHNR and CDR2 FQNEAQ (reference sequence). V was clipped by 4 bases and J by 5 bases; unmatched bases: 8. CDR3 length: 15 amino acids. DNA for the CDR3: TGTGCCAGCAGCTCGCGATCCGACAGGGACAATGAGCAGTTCTTC. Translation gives CASSSRSDRDNEQFF.

The CDR3 is CAMRGNTIYF. The CDR3 region has the DNA TGTGCCATGAGGGGAAACACCATATATTTT. The V gene is TRBV10-3, the J gene TRBJ1-3; D unclear. Looked up from germline, CDR1 is ENHRY and CDR2 is SYGVKD. The length of the CDR3 is 10 residues. V lost 9 bases, J lost 4 bases, and 4 bases lay in between.

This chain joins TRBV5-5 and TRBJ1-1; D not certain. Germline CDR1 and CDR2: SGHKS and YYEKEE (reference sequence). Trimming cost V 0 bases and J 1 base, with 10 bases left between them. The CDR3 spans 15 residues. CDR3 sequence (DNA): TGTGCCAGCAGCTTGGGACCCGATCCGAACACTGAAGCTTTCTTT. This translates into CASSLGPDPNTEAFF.

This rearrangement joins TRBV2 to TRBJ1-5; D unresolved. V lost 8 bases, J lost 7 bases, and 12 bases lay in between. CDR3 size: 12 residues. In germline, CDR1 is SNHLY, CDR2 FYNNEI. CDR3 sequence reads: CASAPGGQPQHF. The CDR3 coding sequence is TGTGCCAGCGCCCCGGGAGGCCAGCCCCAGCATTTT.

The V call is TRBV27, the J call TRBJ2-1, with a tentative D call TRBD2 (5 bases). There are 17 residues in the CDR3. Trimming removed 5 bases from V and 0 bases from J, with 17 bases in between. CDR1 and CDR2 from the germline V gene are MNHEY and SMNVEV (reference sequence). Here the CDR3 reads CASSPRPPGSSYNEQFF. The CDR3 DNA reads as TGTGCCAGCAGTCCCCGGCCCCCGGGGAGCTCCTACAATGAGCAGTTCTTC.

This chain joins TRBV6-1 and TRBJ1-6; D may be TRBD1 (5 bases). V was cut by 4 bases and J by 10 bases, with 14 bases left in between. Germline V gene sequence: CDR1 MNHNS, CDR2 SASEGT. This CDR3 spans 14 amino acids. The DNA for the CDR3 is TGTGCCAGCAGTGTAGGGGAAGAAGGCTCACCCCTCCACTTT. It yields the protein CASSVGEEGSPLHF.

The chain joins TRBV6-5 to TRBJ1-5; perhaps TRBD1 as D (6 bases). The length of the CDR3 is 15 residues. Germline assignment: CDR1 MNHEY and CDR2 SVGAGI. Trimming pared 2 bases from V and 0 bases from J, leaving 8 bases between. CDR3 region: CASSYDRNSNQPQHF. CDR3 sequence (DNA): TGTGCCAGCAGTTACGACAGGAATAGCAATCAGCCCCAGCATTTT.

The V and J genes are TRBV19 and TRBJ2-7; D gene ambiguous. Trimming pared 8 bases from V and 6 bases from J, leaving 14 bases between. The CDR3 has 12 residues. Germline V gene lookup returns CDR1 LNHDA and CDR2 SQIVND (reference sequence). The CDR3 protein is CASGPRSGEQYF. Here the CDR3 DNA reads TGTGCCAGTGGTCCTAGAAGTGGCGAGCAGTACTTC.

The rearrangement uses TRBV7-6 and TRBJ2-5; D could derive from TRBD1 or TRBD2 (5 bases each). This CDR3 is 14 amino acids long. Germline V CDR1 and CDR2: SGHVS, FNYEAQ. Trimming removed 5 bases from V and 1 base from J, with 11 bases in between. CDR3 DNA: TGTGCCAGCAGCCGGGACCCTCGCCAAGAGACCCAGTACTTC. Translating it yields CASSRDPRQETQYF.

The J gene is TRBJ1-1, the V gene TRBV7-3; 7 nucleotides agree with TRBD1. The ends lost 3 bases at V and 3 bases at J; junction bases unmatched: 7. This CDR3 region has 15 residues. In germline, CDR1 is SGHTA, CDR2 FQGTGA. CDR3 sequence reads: CASSLEGGGHTEAFF. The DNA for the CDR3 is TGTGCCAGCAGCTTGGAAGGGGGCGGACACACTGAAGCTTTCTTT. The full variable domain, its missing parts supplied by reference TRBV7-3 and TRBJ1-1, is GAGVSQTPSNKVTEKGKYVELRCDPISGHTALYWYRQSLGQGPEFLIYFQGTGAADDSGLPNDRFFAVRPEGSVSTLKIQRTERGDSAVYLCASSLEGGGHTEAFFGQGTRLTVV.